This T cell receptor beta chain comes out of a study of blood T cell repertoires in COVID-19. Study context: Sites in the United States, Italy and Spain provided acute and convalescent COVID-19 samples. The analysed material was cDNA or gDNA that came from T cells, B-cell-depleted T cells, or PBMCs.

Sequencing was performed with immunoSEQ multiplex PCR; in TCRdb, only in-frame clones are kept and a portion is missing. The table records about 170,000 clones, approximately 85% of them present only once. The CDR3 loop spans 21 amino acids. The rearrangement links TRBV21-1 to TRBJ1-4. TRBV21-1 is a documented pseudogene. Sequencing was carried out using peripheral blood. The source is a man aged 80 or over with COVID-19, enrolled during active disease. As DNA, the CDR3 is TGTGCCAGCAGCAAAAGTGAGGAAAGAGTCAGGGAGGAAAGAACTAATGAAAAACTGTTTTTT. Its protein product is CASSKSEERVREERTNEKLFF.